The 14 T cell receptor beta chains below come from one sample, sequenced in a study of T cell responses to AZD1222 COVID-19 vaccine. The assay was immunoSEQ multiplex PCR, and TCRdb's table has in-frame clones only and misses some. The table records 95,000 to 150,000 clones, 80% to 95% of them present only once. Material: peripheral blood, obtained 28 days after the second dose of the MenACWY control vaccine. These receptors came from an adult who received the MenACWY meningococcal vaccine as a control.

This clone has only one observation. The chain employs TRBV27 and TRBJ1-1, with 7 bases identical to TRBD1. The CDR3 extends over 15 amino acids. V dropped 2 bases and J dropped 0; count of bases not matched to a gene: 3. Germline V gene sequence: CDR1 MNHEY, CDR2 SMNVEV (reference sequence). The CDR3 DNA reads as TGTGCCAGCAGTTTAGGGGGACAGCTGAACACTGAAGCTTTCTTT. Its protein product is CASSLGGQLNTEAFF.

V usage is TRBV7-9 and J usage is TRBJ1-2; D perhaps matches TRBD1 (5 bases). The CDR3 has 13 amino acids. Germline V CDR1 and CDR2: SEHNR, FQNEAQ (reference sequence). V shed 0 bases and J shed 8 bases, with 10 bases lying between them. The CDR3 spells CASSLAGARGYTF. CDR3 coding DNA: TGTGCCAGCAGCTTAGCCGGGGCCAGGGGCTACACCTTC.

The rearrangement links TRBV13 to TRBJ2-3; no reliable D call. V was trimmed by 5 bases and J by 1 base, leaving 10 bases between them. This CDR3 spans 14 amino acids. The V gene's germline CDR1 is PRHDT and CDR2 FYEKMQ (reference sequence). The CDR3 DNA sequence: TGTGCCAGCAGCCCAGGCGGAGGCACAGATACGCAGTATTTT. The encoded protein is CASSPGGGTDTQYF.

This sequence joins TRBV6-5 and TRBJ1-2; TRBD1 might be the D (6 bases). CDR1 and CDR2 from the germline V gene are MNHEY and SVGAGI. The length of the CDR3 is 15 residues. Trimming stripped 6 bases from V and 8 bases from J, with 22 bases between. CDR3 nucleotide sequence: TGTGCCAGCAGGAACGGGGGGGCCCTTTCCAGCGGCTACACCTTC. Amino acid sequence: CASRNGGALSSGYTF.

This sequence joins TRBV7-9 and TRBJ2-3; D uncertain. CDR1 is SEHNR and CDR2 is FQNEAQ in the germline V gene (reference sequence). The CDR3 runs 17 residues. The V end was cut by 2 bases, the J end by 1 base, with 16 bases between. The CDR3 spells CASSLWANIDRTDTQYF. CDR3 in DNA: TGTGCCAGCAGCTTATGGGCCAATATCGATCGCACAGATACGCAGTATTTT.

The chain has TRBV28 and TRBJ2-3; TRBD1 agrees at 9 bases. The CDR3 is made up of 21 amino acids. CDR1 and CDR2 from the germline V gene are MDHEN and SYDVKM. V lost 5 bases and J lost 0; bases outside the gene matches: 21. DNA of the CDR3: TGTGCCAGCAGTCCAGGGGCTTTCCGGGACAGGGAACTACCTAGCACAGATACGCAGTATTTT. This translates into CASSPGAFRDRELPSTDTQYF.

This chain joins TRBV19 and TRBJ1-4, with D unclear. The CDR3 consists of 13 residues. Germline assignment: CDR1 LNHDA and CDR2 SQIVND (reference sequence). V dropped 2 bases and J dropped 8 bases, with 9 bases sitting between them. The CDR3 DNA reads as TGTGCCAGTAGTATACCGCCACGGGAAAAACTGTTTTTT. It translates to CASSIPPREKLFF.

The V gene is TRBV11-2, the J gene TRBJ1-1; D is unresolved. Trimming removed 1 base from V and 3 bases from J, with 6 bases in between. This CDR3 is 13 amino acids long. The germline V gene has CDR1 SGHAT and CDR2 FQNNGV. CDR3 region: CASSLVFDTEAFF. CDR3 coding DNA: TGTGCCAGCAGCTTAGTGTTCGACACTGAAGCTTTCTTT.

The DNA of the CDR3 is TGCGCCAGCAGCCAAGATCGTGGAGGTCAAGAGACCCAGTACTTC. It translates to CASSQDRGGQETQYF. The rearrangement links TRBV4-3 to TRBJ2-5; possibly TRBD2 for D (5 bases). The CDR3 runs 15 residues. V lost 0 bases, J lost 2 bases, and 10 bases lay in between. The germline V gene has CDR1 LGHNA and CDR2 YSLEER.

The rearrangement links TRBV28 to TRBJ1-5, with 8 bases identical to TRBD1. CDR1 is MDHEN and CDR2 is SYDVKM in the germline V gene. The CDR3 totals 15 residues. Trimming at V came to 3 bases and at J to 3 bases, leaving 4 bases not matched to a gene. The CDR3 loop is CASSFGGQVNQPQHF. CDR3 DNA: TGTGCCAGCAGTTTTGGGGGACAGGTCAATCAGCCCCAGCATTTT.

V usage is TRBV6-4 and J usage is TRBJ2-2; 7 bases are shared with TRBD2. Germline CDR1 reads MRHNA; CDR2 reads SNTAGT. With V trimmed by 0 bases and J by 5 bases, 6 bases remained unmatched. The CDR3 is 16 residues long. For the CDR3, the DNA is TGTGCCAGCAGTGACTCATCGGGGGGAGGTACCGGGGAGCTGTTTTTT. This sequence encodes CASSDSSGGGTGELFF.

The rearrangement uses TRBV7-8 and TRBJ1-6, with no clear D. The CDR3 consists of 17 residues. Germline V gene sequence: CDR1 SGHVS, CDR2 FQNEAQ. V lost 0 bases, J lost 0 bases, and 9 bases lay in between. The CDR3 nucleotides are TGTGCCAGCAGCTTAGCAGACGGCAGCTCCTATAATTCACCCCTCCACTTT. It specifies CASSLADGSSYNSPLHF.

The V gene is TRBV4-3, the J gene TRBJ2-3, with TRBD1 identical over 9 bases. CDR1 and CDR2 (germline): LGHNA, YSLEER. Trimming removed 0 bases from V and 5 bases from J; junction bases left unmatched: 3. This CDR3 contains 15 residues. CDR3 bases: TGCGCCAGCAGCCAAGAGGGACAGGGTCAAGATACGCAGTATTTT. Translated, it gives CASSQEGQGQDTQYF.

V is TRBV11-2 and J is TRBJ2-3, with D perhaps being TRBD1 or TRBD2 (5 bases each). V lost 3 bases to trimming and J lost 1 base, with 11 bases between them. CDR1 and CDR2 (germline): SGHAT, FQNNGV. The CDR3 contains 15 residues. DNA for the CDR3: TGTGCCAGCAGCTTTTCAGGGAGCCGCACAGATACGCAGTATTTT. Residues: CASSFSGSRTDTQYF.